These 28 T cell receptor beta chains originate from one sample sequenced in a study of blood T cell repertoires in COVID-19 (dated by TCRdb to about 2020). Library creation used the immunoSEQ multiplex PCR assay. TCRdb provides this immuneACCESS table in a form limited to in-frame rearrangements. Some clones are lacking; in checked studies, under half of them reflect an unresolved V gene, and why the rest are absent is not known. In all, the sample holds approximately 85,000 clones, and around 90% of those were seen once. The ten largest clones add up to more than 0.85% of the sample. The sequenced material came from peripheral blood. The origin of the receptors is a woman in her 50s in a cohort sampled during active COVID-19.

The rearrangement joins TRBV30 to TRBJ1-6, with 7 bases fitting TRBD1. The V gene end was trimmed by 2 bases and the J gene end by 7 bases; junction bases not matched to a gene: 8. Germline CDR1 and CDR2: GTSNPN and SVGIG (reference sequence). This CDR3 comprises 15 residues. The CDR3 sequence is CAWSFQGGRNSPLHF. The CDR3 DNA reads TGTGCCTGGAGTTTTCAGGGGGGAAGGAATTCACCCCTCCACTTT.

On this clone itself: The sample contains more than one DNA sequence encoding this CDR3. The chain couples TRBV2 to TRBJ1-5, with TRBD1 as a possible D gene (5 bases). CDR1 and CDR2 from the germline V gene are SNHLY and FYNNEI. V dropped 6 bases and J dropped 4 bases, with 13 bases sitting between them. The CDR3 runs to 14 residues. The CDR3 DNA sequence: TGTGCCAGCAGCGCTACGGGGGGTAATCAGCCCCAGCATTTT. This translates into CASSATGGNQPQHF.

This chain connects TRBV18 to TRBJ2-7, with D unresolved. The germline CDR1 and CDR2 sequences are KGHSH and LQKENI. CDR3 size: 13 residues. V was pared by 2 bases and J by 2 bases, with 7 bases between. DNA of the CDR3: TGTGCCAGCTCACCAGGTACTACCTACGAGCAGTACTTC. This encodes CASSPGTTYEQYF.

The V and J genes are TRBV27 and TRBJ2-3, with a possible D match to TRBD2 (6 bases). In germline, CDR1 is MNHEY, CDR2 SMNVEV (reference sequence). This CDR3 is 16 amino acids long. Trimming pared 8 bases from V and 1 base from J, leaving 19 bases between. CDR3 sequence (DNA): TGTGCCAGCGCGACTGACGAGGCTAGCGGCACAGATACGCAGTATTTT. This gives the protein CASATDEASGTDTQYF.

This chain links TRBV11-3 with TRBJ2-1, with 11 bases lining up with TRBD2. This CDR3 is built from 16 residues. The ends lost 5 bases at V and 4 bases at J; junction bases unmatched: 7. Germline loops: CDR1 SGHNT, CDR2 YENEEA. The CDR3 DNA is TGTGCCAGCAGCCCAGGACTAGCGGGCCTATACAATGAGCAGTTCTTC. Encoded protein: CASSPGLAGLYNEQFF.

This clone has a handful of counts. The chain has TRBV15 and TRBJ1-5; no reliable D call. The V gene's germline CDR1 is LNHNV and CDR2 YYDKDF (reference sequence). The CDR3 extends over 14 amino acids. The V gene lost 6 bases and the J gene lost 0 bases, with 9 bases spanning the gap. The CDR3 sequence: CATSPVYSNQPQHF. In nucleotides, the CDR3 is TGTGCCACCAGTCCCGTCTATAGCAATCAGCCCCAGCATTTT.

This rearrangement joins TRBV19 to TRBJ1-1, with TRBD1 matching 7 bases. J lost 4 bases, V lost 7 bases, and 6 bases had no gene match. The CDR3 length is 13 residues. Germline V lookup: CDR1 LNHDA, CDR2 SQIVND (reference sequence). The chain's CDR3 is CASNPGTVTEAFF. The CDR3 DNA reads as TGTGCCAGTAATCCGGGGACAGTCACTGAAGCTTTCTTT.

This clone came up once. The gene calls are TRBV4-1 and TRBJ2-6; weak D call: TRBD2 (6 bases). The CDR3 runs to 18 residues. V was cut by 2 bases and J by 1 base, with 15 bases left in between. Germline V lookup: CDR1 MGHRA, CDR2 YSYEKL. The CDR3 loop reads CASSQTRGTVSGANVLTF. The CDR3 DNA follows: TGCGCCAGCAGCCAAACTCGGGGGACTGTTTCTGGGGCCAACGTCCTGACTTTC.

The chain links TRBV2 to TRBJ1-1; 8 nucleotides line up with TRBD1. Per the germline V gene, CDR1 is SNHLY and CDR2 is FYNNEI. The CDR3 is made up of 14 amino acids. Losses at the gene ends were 2 bases for V and 11 bases for J; bases not matched to a gene: 10. CDR3 amino acids: CASSELGQATWAFF. As DNA, the CDR3 is TGTGCCAGCAGTGAATTGGGACAGGCGACCTGGGCTTTCTTT.

For the CDR3, the DNA is TGTGCCAGTAGTCAGGGAAGTTGGGCTGAAGCTTTCTTT. Its protein is CASSQGSWAEAFF. The V gene is TRBV19, the J gene TRBJ1-1; weak D call: TRBD1 (5 bases). The CDR3 sequence is 13 residues long. Germline V gene lookup returns CDR1 LNHDA and CDR2 SQIVND (reference sequence). The germline V and J ends were trimmed by 5 bases and 6 bases, with 13 bases remaining between them.

The rearrangement uses TRBV6-5 and TRBJ2-3; D is undetermined. This CDR3 comprises 14 residues. V lost 5 bases to trimming and J lost 2 bases, with 11 bases between them. Per the germline V gene, CDR1 is MNHEY and CDR2 is SVGAGI. CDR3 sequence reads: CASSPYGSTDTQYF. For the CDR3, the DNA is TGTGCCAGCAGTCCATACGGGTCCACAGATACGCAGTATTTT.

The rearrangement uses TRBV3-1 (or the pseudogene TRBV3-2) and TRBJ2-7, with D maybe TRBD2 (5 bases). The germline V gene encodes CDR1 LGHDT and CDR2 YNNKEL (reference sequence). V was pared by 4 bases and J by 5 bases, with 15 bases between. The CDR3 length is 14 residues. The chain's CDR3 is CASSLARDKHEQYF. DNA for the CDR3: TGTGCCAGCAGCCTCGCCCGGGATAAACACGAGCAGTACTTC.

V gene TRBV5-1 combines with J gene TRBJ2-7; 7 bases are a match to TRBD1. Germline V lookup: CDR1 SGHRS, CDR2 YFSETQ. The CDR3 extends over 15 amino acids. Trimming at V came to 5 bases and at J to 3 bases, leaving 11 bases not matched to a gene. CDR3 residues: CASSSMGDSHYEQYF. The CDR3 DNA follows: TGCGCCAGCAGTTCGATGGGGGACAGCCACTACGAGCAGTACTTC.

The chain joins TRBV20-1 to TRBJ2-2; D might be TRBD2 (5 bases). Germline V CDR1 and CDR2: DFQATT, SNEGSKA (reference sequence). The CDR3 contains 16 residues. Trimming took off 3 bases at V and 0 bases at J, with 14 bases between the two ends. The CDR3 region is CSASLGPGSNTGELFF. For the CDR3, the DNA is TGCAGTGCTAGTCTAGGTCCGGGGTCGAACACCGGGGAGCTGTTTTTT.

V and J are TRBV5-1 and TRBJ1-1; a possible D gene is TRBD1 (5 bases). Germline CDR1 reads SGHRS; CDR2 reads YFSETQ. V lost 4 bases and J 5 bases, leaving 18 bases between the germline ends. This CDR3 region has 15 residues. The CDR3 DNA reads as TGCGCCAGCAGCCCGGACGGGGCGGGAGGGACTGAAGCTTTCTTT. It translates to CASSPDGAGGTEAFF.

The chain carries TRBV6-5 and TRBJ2-1; D gene ambiguous. The CDR3 is 14 amino acids. Germline-derived CDR1 and CDR2 are MNHEY and SVGAGI. The ends were cut back, 2 bases at V and 5 bases at J, with 10 bases in the middle. Written as DNA, the CDR3 is TGTGCCAGCAGTTACCGAGGCCCCCACAATGAGCAGTTCTTC. Translation: CASSYRGPHNEQFF.

This chain connects TRBV3-1 (or the pseudogene TRBV3-2) to TRBJ1-6, with 8 bases lining up with TRBD1. The germline V gene encodes CDR1 LGHDT and CDR2 YNNKEL (reference sequence). V lost 3 bases, J lost 4 bases, and 5 bases stayed unmatched. CDR3 length equals 16 residues. CDR3 region: CASSHYRGGYNSPLHF. CDR3 sequence (DNA): TGTGCCAGCAGCCACTACAGGGGGGGATATAATTCACCCCTCCACTTT.

The chain joins TRBV13 to TRBJ2-2; 9 bases align to TRBD2. V lost 5 bases, J lost 6 bases, and 7 bases stayed unmatched. The germline V gene has CDR1 PRHDT and CDR2 FYEKMQ (reference sequence). The CDR3 has 15 residues. CDR3 sequence: CASSPGGRGSGELFF. The CDR3 region has the DNA TGTGCCAGCAGCCCCGGCGGGAGGGGTTCCGGGGAGCTGTTTTTT.

The chain has TRBV27 and TRBJ1-1; D gene unclear. This CDR3 region has 15 residues. Trimming shortened V by 6 bases and J by 0 bases, and 14 bases separated the two germline ends. The germline V gene encodes CDR1 MNHEY and CDR2 SMNVEV (reference sequence). This CDR3 is CASRSERLMNTEAFF. In DNA, the CDR3 is TGTGCCAGCAGGTCCGAACGACTCATGAACACTGAAGCTTTCTTT.

The J gene is TRBJ2-5, the V gene TRBV2; 8 positions match TRBD1. There are 15 residues in the CDR3. Trimming at V came to 6 bases and at J to 2 bases, leaving 8 bases not matched to a gene. The germline gives CDR1 SNHLY, CDR2 FYNNEI. The CDR3 loop is CASRAQTGEQETQYF. DNA for the CDR3: TGTGCCAGCAGAGCCCAGACAGGGGAACAAGAGACCCAGTACTTC.

The V call is TRBV5-8, the J call TRBJ1-3; D gene unclear. CDR1 and CDR2 (germline): SGHTS, YDEGEE. Trimming shortened V by 3 bases and J by 1 base, and 5 bases separated the two germline ends. CDR3 length equals 13 residues. CDR3 sequence: CASSSGSGNTIYF. The DNA of the CDR3 is TGTGCCAGCAGCTCCGGGTCTGGAAACACCATATATTTT.

This clone appeared a few times. The chain employs TRBV27 and TRBJ2-7; 13 bases line up with TRBD2. CDR3 size: 19 residues. J lost 0 bases, V lost 4 bases, and 12 bases had no gene match. The germline CDR1 and CDR2 sequences are MNHEY and SMNVEV (reference sequence). For the CDR3, the DNA is TGTGCCAGCAGTTACGCCTGGACTAGCGGGAGTTATAGCTCCTACGAGCAGTACTTC. It codes for CASSYAWTSGSYSSYEQYF.

The chain combines TRBV5-1 with TRBJ2-1; 15 nucleotides line up with TRBD2. CDR1 and CDR2 from the germline V gene are SGHRS and YFSETQ. The CDR3 covers 16 residues. V shed 5 bases, J shed 5 bases, and the junction held 5 bases outside the gene matches. The CDR3 sequence: CASSWTSGRGHNEQFF. DNA for the CDR3: TGCGCCAGCAGTTGGACTAGCGGGAGGGGACACAATGAGCAGTTCTTC.

V gene TRBV6-2 or TRBV6-3 combines with J gene TRBJ2-3, with a tentative D call TRBD1 (6 bases). The CDR3 length is 15 residues. The germline V and J ends were trimmed by 5 bases and 2 bases, with 14 bases remaining between them. In germline, CDR1 is MNHEY, CDR2 SVGEGT. The CDR3 DNA is TGTGCCAGCAGTCGTACAGGGCTTGTCACAGATACGCAGTATTTT. Amino acids: CASSRTGLVTDTQYF.

The chain links TRBV28 to TRBJ2-1; 7 positions match TRBD2. Trimming cost V 9 bases and J 11 bases; bases outside gene matches: 16. The germline CDR1 and CDR2 sequences are MDHEN and SYDVKM. This CDR3 has 14 residues. The CDR3 DNA reads as TGTGCCAGTTCGTCCGCCGGGACTAAAGAGAAGCAGTTCTTC. Protein product: CASSSAGTKEKQFF.

This chain connects TRBV7-9 to TRBJ2-7; weak D call: TRBD2 (6 bases). This CDR3 region has 16 residues. The V gene's germline CDR1 is SEHNR and CDR2 FQNEAQ (reference sequence). V lost 6 bases, J lost 5 bases, and 23 bases lay in between. The CDR3 DNA reads as TGTGCCAGCAGTTTCCGGGGAGGTGGGCGCGGGGACGAGCAGTACTTC. It codes for CASSFRGGGRGDEQYF.

Written as DNA, the CDR3 is TGTGCCAGCAGACCAGGGGACAGGGGGGTTAAAACTGAAGCTTTCTTT. It codes for CASRPGDRGVKTEAFF. V is TRBV28 and J is TRBJ1-1; 11 bases align to TRBD1. The germline CDR1 and CDR2 sequences are MDHEN and SYDVKM. After removal of 6 bases from V and 5 bases from J, the junction contained 11 bases not matched to a gene. The CDR3 is made up of 16 amino acids.

This clone appeared a few times. CDR3 region: CASSNSAGPGGSPLHF. The CDR3 region has the DNA TGTGCCAGTAGCAATTCCGCAGGGCCGGGAGGTTCACCCCTCCACTTT. The V and J genes are TRBV19 and TRBJ1-6, with D tentatively TRBD1 (5 bases). CDR1 is LNHDA, CDR2 SQIVND, per germline (reference sequence). The CDR3 extends over 16 amino acids. The ends were cut back, 6 bases at V and 9 bases at J, with 21 bases in the middle.